A selection of T cell receptor beta chains follows, all from one sample in a study of human versus mouse CDR3 diversity and MHC coevolution. TCRdb keeps only in-frame clones here, not all; method: immunoSEQ multiplex PCR. This sample yields about 77,000 clones, of which 92% are seen a single time; roughly 0.16% belongs to the top ten. Material for sequencing was naive CD4+ T cells from blood. The receptors shown here come from a person aged 25 to 69 in good health. Each CDR3 is given with its conserved first and last residue. D genes are given only for firm matches. The size field is filled for only some rows; it gives once, few, many or a size class.

V	size	J	D	CDR3	DNA
TRBV6-5	-	TRBJ2-7	TRBD1	CASSRDRGPHEQYF	TGTGCCAGCAGCCGGGACAGGGGTCCCCACGAGCAGTACTTC
TRBV11-2	-	TRBJ2-5	-	CASSRQETQYF	TGTGCCAGCAGCCGGCAAGAGACCCAGTACTTC
TRBV5-4	-	TRBJ2-2	-	CASSLVSTGELFF	TGTGCCAGCAGCTTGGTTAGCACCGGGGAGCTGTTTTTT
TRBV18	-	TRBJ2-1	TRBD2	CASSPISSGRDPTYNEQFF	TGTGCCAGCTCACCAATATCCAGCGGGAGAGACCCGACCTACAATGAGCAGTTCTTC
TRBV18	-	TRBJ2-7	TRBD2	CASSTAGGYEQYF	TGTGCCAGCTCCACTGCGGGGGGCTACGAGCAGTACTTC
TRBV11-2	-	TRBJ2-7	-	CASSLDLMLSGEQYF	TGTGCCAGCAGCTTAGATTTGATGCTGTCAGGCGAGCAGTACTTC
TRBV4-2	-	TRBJ2-2	-	CASSQSVAADRGELFF	TGTGCCAGCAGCCAAAGCGTTGCGGCTGACCGCGGGGAGCTGTTTTTT
TRBV7-2	once	TRBJ2-1	TRBD2	CASRGLADYNEQFF	TGTGCCAGCAGGGGACTAGCGGATTACAATGAGCAGTTCTTC
TRBV10-3	-	TRBJ2-3	TRBD1	CAISHGTATDTQYF	TGTGCCATCAGCCATGGGACAGCCACAGATACGCAGTATTTT
TRBV6-5	-	TRBJ2-1	TRBD1	CASSYVAGGYNEQFF	TGTGCCAGCAGTTACGTAGCAGGGGGCTACAATGAGCAGTTCTTC
TRBV6-1	-	TRBJ1-1	-	CASTEGLTNTEAFF	TGTGCCAGCACCGAGGGACTCACGAACACTGAAGCTTTCTTT
TRBV6-1	-	TRBJ1-4	-	CASSEFGGRSNEKLFF	TGTGCCAGCAGTGAATTTGGGGGCAGAAGTAATGAAAAACTGTTTTTT
TRBV27	once	TRBJ2-7	TRBD2	CASSFLAGGDEQYF	TGTGCCAGCAGTTTCCTAGCGGGAGGGGACGAGCAGTACTTC
TRBV9	-	TRBJ1-2	TRBD1	CASSFTPGQGEGYTF	TGTGCCAGCAGCTTCACCCCTGGACAGGGCGAGGGCTACACCTTC
TRBV18	-	TRBJ2-5	TRBD2	CASSPSLAGGDETQYF	TGTGCCAGCTCACCCTCACTAGCGGGAGGGGATGAGACCCAGTACTTC
TRBV4-2	-	TRBJ2-3	TRBD2	CASSKTTSGRSITDTQYF	TGTGCCAGCAGCAAGACGACTAGCGGGAGGTCTATCACAGATACGCAGTATTTT
TRBV19	-	TRBJ1-5	-	CASSSTRLSNQPQHF	TGTGCCAGTAGTTCCACCCGACTGAGCAATCAGCCCCAGCATTTT
TRBV5-1	-	TRBJ1-2	-	CASSLGDGKGGYGYTF	TGCGCCAGCAGCTTGGGAGACGGAAAAGGGGGCTATGGCTACACCTTC
TRBV2	-	TRBJ1-3	TRBD1	CATRQGAGLGGNTIYF	TGTGCCACCCGACAGGGGGCAGGCTTGGGCGGAAACACCATATATTTT
TRBV27	-	TRBJ1-1	TRBD1	CASSPGQGGTEAFF	TGTGCCAGCAGTCCAGGACAGGGAGGCACTGAAGCTTTCTTT
TRBV5-1	few	TRBJ1-3	-	CASTPGGSGNTIYF	TGCGCCAGCACCCCGGGGGGCTCTGGAAACACCATATATTTT
TRBV7-8	-	TRBJ2-5	-	CASSLGVQGAETQYF	TGTGCCAGCAGCTTAGGAGTCCAAGGGGCAGAGACCCAGTACTTC
TRBV30	-	TRBJ1-1	-	CAWSSGVSIEAFF	TGTGCCTGGAGCTCAGGGGTATCAATTGAAGCTTTCTTT
TRBV4-1	-	TRBJ2-7	-	CASSQVVRTYEQYF	TGCGCCAGCAGCCAAGTTGTCAGGACCTACGAGCAGTACTTC
TRBV5-8	-	TRBJ1-5	TRBD1	CASSYQVVSGGQPQHF	TGTGCCAGCAGCTATCAGGTCGTCTCAGGGGGGCAGCCCCAGCATTTT
TRBV30	-	TRBJ2-3	-	CACSRVPDTQYF	TGTGCCTGTTCGCGCGTCCCAGATACGCAGTATTTT
TRBV14	-	TRBJ2-3	-	CASSQVEGRSTDTQYF	TGTGCCAGCAGCCAGGTTGAGGGCCGGTCCACAGATACGCAGTATTTT
TRBV5-1	-	TRBJ2-5	-	CASSPDIQETQYF	TGCGCCAGCAGCCCGGACATCCAAGAGACCCAGTACTTC
TRBV2	-	TRBJ1-1	-	CASGGGRTEAFF	TGTGCCAGCGGGGGGGGGCGCACTGAAGCTTTCTTT
TRBV20-1	once	TRBJ1-1	-	CSARDPGGAFF	TGCAGTGCTAGAGATCCCGGGGGAGCTTTCTTT
TRBV5-1	-	TRBJ2-7	TRBD2	CASSSPGLAGGPRNEQYF	TGCGCCAGCAGCTCGCCCGGACTAGCGGGAGGGCCGAGGAACGAGCAGTACTTC
TRBV7-9	-	TRBJ2-2	-	CASTLGGIIGELFF	TGTGCCAGCACCCTCGGGGGAATCATCGGGGAGCTGTTTTTT
TRBV6-5	-	TRBJ2-3	-	CASRYTLDWPGTQYF	TGTGCCAGCAGGTATACTCTCGACTGGCCGGGTACGCAGTATTTT
TRBV6-5	-	TRBJ1-5	TRBD1	CASSRQGNNQPQHF	TGTGCCAGCAGCAGACAGGGCAACAATCAGCCCCAGCATTTT
TRBV5-6	once	TRBJ2-1	TRBD1	CASSWAGTGVYNEQFF	TGTGCCAGCAGCTGGGCCGGGACAGGGGTCTACAATGAGCAGTTCTTC
TRBV19	-	TRBJ2-7	TRBD1	CASSITGTETYEQYF	TGTGCCAGTAGTATTACCGGGACAGAGACCTACGAGCAGTACTTC
TRBV10-3	-	TRBJ1-2	-	CAISEGNYGYTF	TGTGCCATCAGTGAGGGCAACTATGGCTACACCTTC
TRBV27	-	TRBJ1-6	-	CASSLSRGMGNNSPLHF	TGTGCCAGCAGTTTATCGAGGGGGATGGGTAACAATTCACCCCTCCACTTT
TRBV19	-	TRBJ2-2	-	CASVRGGELFF	TGTGCCAGTGTTAGGGGCGGGGAGCTGTTTTTT
TRBV28	-	TRBJ2-2	TRBD1	CASSPWGTDFTGELFF	TGTGCCAGCAGCCCCTGGGGGACAGATTTCACCGGGGAGCTGTTTTTT